One and the same sample provided the 8 T cell receptor beta chains below, sequenced in a study of radiotherapy plus CTLA-4 blockade in lung cancer. Produced via immunoSEQ multiplex PCR; TCRdb's table is partial and in-frame only. The repertoire holds roughly 88,000 clones, with about four fifths as singletons. The sample in question was peripheral blood, obtained from a patient treated with radiotherapy plus ipilimumab. The receptors were sampled from a human donor with non-small cell lung cancer who had stable disease on radiotherapy plus ipilimumab.

The V gene is TRBV7-9, the J gene TRBJ2-7; 7 positions match TRBD1. The CDR3 is 14 residues long. V lost 5 bases, J lost 1 base, and 5 bases stayed unmatched. From germline, CDR1 is SEHNR and CDR2 FQNEAQ (reference sequence). The CDR3 nucleotides read TGTGCCAGCAGCCCACAGGGGTTATCCTACGAGCAGTACTTC. Its translation is CASSPQGLSYEQYF.

This chain links TRBV27 with TRBJ2-3, with 7 bases matching TRBD1. There are 14 residues in the CDR3. Germline CDR1 reads MNHEY; CDR2 reads SMNVEV (reference sequence). With 0 bases clipped from V and 4 bases from J, the junction kept 1 base outside the gene matches. The CDR3 region is CASSLSQGADTQYF. CDR3 nucleotides: TGTGCCAGCAGTTTATCTCAGGGGGCAGATACGCAGTATTTT.

V is TRBV5-6 and J is TRBJ1-1; 9 bases agree with TRBD1. Unmatched junction bases numbered 4, after V lost 4 bases and J lost 6 bases. CDR3 length equals 13 residues. Germline values: CDR1 SGHDT, CDR2 YYEEEE. DNA for the CDR3: TGTGCCAGCAGCAGGACAGGGGTGGCTGAAGCTTTCTTT. The encoded protein is CASSRTGVAEAFF.

This clone was recorded a few times. The CDR3 coding sequence is TGTGCCAGTAGTTCGACAGGGGGCGGGAATCAGCCCCAGCATTTT. Translating gives CASSSTGGGNQPQHF. The V and J genes are TRBV19 and TRBJ1-5, with 10 bases aligning to TRBD1. V shed 5 bases, J shed 4 bases, and the junction held 5 bases outside the gene matches. Germline V gene sequence: CDR1 LNHDA, CDR2 SQIVND (reference sequence). The CDR3 consists of 15 residues.

The chain recombines TRBV9 with TRBJ2-1; weak D call: TRBD2 (6 bases). Germline assignment: CDR1 SGDLS and CDR2 YYNGEE. The length of the CDR3 is 16 residues. Trimming removed 0 bases from V and 1 base from J, with 11 bases in between. This CDR3 reads CASSVAGATSYNEQFF. CDR3 bases: TGTGCCAGCAGCGTAGCGGGAGCGACGTCCTACAATGAGCAGTTCTTC.

This clone was detected a few times. V gene TRBV7-9 combines with J gene TRBJ1-2; D is perhaps TRBD1 (5 bases). V was clipped by 2 bases and J by 10 bases, with 11 bases between them. Germline CDR1 is SEHNR and CDR2 is FQNEAQ (reference sequence). The CDR3 has 12 residues. DNA of the CDR3: TGTGCCAGCAGCTTATCCGCGGGGGACTACACCTTC. Translating gives CASSLSAGDYTF.

This clone was observed a single time. V and J are TRBV6-6 and TRBJ2-7; 8 positions agree with TRBD1. V lost 10 bases to trimming and J lost 2 bases; unmatched junction nucleotides: 10. CDR1 and CDR2 (germline): MNHNY, SVGAGI (reference sequence). The CDR3 length is 14 residues. For the CDR3, the DNA is TGTGCCACCAAAGACAGGGGAGGACCCTACGAGCAGTACTTC. Translated: CATKDRGGPYEQYF.

V is TRBV30 and J is TRBJ2-2, with 7 bases fitting TRBD1. J gave up 2 bases and V 0 bases, and 15 bases lay outside the gene matches. This CDR3 contains 19 residues. Germline V gives CDR1 GTSNPN, CDR2 SVGIG (reference sequence). This CDR3 reads CAWSVLSGKGQKNTGELFF. The CDR3 DNA reads as TGTGCCTGGAGTGTACTCAGTGGGAAGGGACAGAAAAACACCGGGGAGCTGTTTTTT.